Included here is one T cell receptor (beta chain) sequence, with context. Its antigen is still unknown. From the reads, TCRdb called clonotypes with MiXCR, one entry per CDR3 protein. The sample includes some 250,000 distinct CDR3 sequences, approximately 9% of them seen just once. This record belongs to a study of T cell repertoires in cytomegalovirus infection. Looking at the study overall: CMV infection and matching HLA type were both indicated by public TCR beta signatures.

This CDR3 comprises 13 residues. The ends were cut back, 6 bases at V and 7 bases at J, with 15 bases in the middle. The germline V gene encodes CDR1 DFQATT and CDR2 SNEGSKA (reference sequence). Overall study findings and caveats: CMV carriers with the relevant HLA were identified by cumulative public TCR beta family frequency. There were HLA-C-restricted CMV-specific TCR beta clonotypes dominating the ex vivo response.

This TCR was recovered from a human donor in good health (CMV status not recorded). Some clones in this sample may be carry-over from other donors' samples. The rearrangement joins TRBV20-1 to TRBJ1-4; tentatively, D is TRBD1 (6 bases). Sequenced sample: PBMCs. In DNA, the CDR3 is TGCAGTGCCCAAACAGGGATGGTTGAAAAACTGTTTTTT. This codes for CSAQTGMVEKLFF.